The 26 T cell receptor beta chains given below trace back to one sample, sequenced in a study of regulatory T cells in long-lasting Graves disease. Time point specified: newly diagnosed GD, antithyroid drugs for less than 3 months. PBMC-derived RNA was used for the TCR library. CDR3 regions were amplified by Arm-PCR using iRepertoire HTBI primers to build TCR beta libraries. TCRdb redid the calling of the multiplex PCR reads with MiXCR, one entry per CDR3 protein. The data show 540,000 or so distinct CDR3 sequences, roughly 13% seen once. These sequences were also reported in another study, on T cells in Graves' hyperthyroidism and ophthalmopathy.

The starting material was peripheral blood mononuclear cells (PBMCs), obtained at new diagnosis, from a patient treated with antithyroid drugs. The receptors come from a man in his thirties or forties with Graves disease.

This clonotype was recorded a few times. The CDR3 region is CASTEEEPWSFF. In DNA, the CDR3 is TGTGCCAGCACCGAGGAGGAGCCTTGGTCTTTCTTT. This chain links TRBV2 with TRBJ1-1, with D unclear. The CDR3 is made up of 12 amino acids. CDR1 and CDR2 from the germline V gene are SNHLY and FYNNEI. V shed 7 bases and J shed 12 bases, with 18 bases lying between them.

This clonotype was observed many times. The chain uses TRBV24-1 and TRBJ1-2; 8 bases line up with TRBD1. Germline CDR1 is KGHDR and CDR2 is SFDVKD. Germline trimming cut 9 bases from V and 5 bases from J; bases unmatched to any gene: 13. CDR3 length: 15 residues. The CDR3 sequence: CATSMGTGGEYGYTF. DNA for the CDR3: TGTGCCACCTCCATGGGAACAGGGGGAGAATATGGCTACACCTTC.

At least ten counts were recorded for this clonotype. Here the CDR3 reads CASSLWDGDTEAFF. The CDR3 DNA reads as TGTGCCAGCTCACTATGGGACGGGGACACTGAAGCTTTCTTT. The V call is TRBV18, the J call TRBJ1-1; the D gene is possibly TRBD1 (5 bases). The CDR3 contains 14 residues. CDR1 is KGHSH and CDR2 is LQKENI in the germline V gene. Trimming shortened V by 4 bases and J by 3 bases, and 12 bases separated the two germline ends.

This chain uses TRBV19 with TRBJ2-7; 8 nucleotides align to TRBD2. CDR1 and CDR2 from the germline V gene are LNHDA and SQIVND (reference sequence). The trim removed 3 bases at V and 3 bases at J, leaving 10 bases unmatched. The CDR3 runs to 16 residues. Here the CDR3 reads CASSIYSTSAGYEQYF. The CDR3 DNA is TGTGCCAGTAGTATTTACTCGACTAGCGCCGGCTACGAGCAGTACTTC.

This clonotype was seen more than once but under ten times. V is TRBV5-5 and J is TRBJ1-1, with 12 bases lining up with TRBD1. The CDR3 covers 12 residues. The germline CDR1 and CDR2 sequences are SGHKS and YYEKEE (reference sequence). V trimming: 4 bases; J trimming: 10 bases; junction bases outside the gene matches: 2. CDR3 loop: CASSGDRGRAFF. CDR3 sequence (DNA): TGTGCCAGCAGCGGGGACAGGGGGCGAGCTTTCTTT.

In its sample, this clonotype was seen many times. The rearrangement links TRBV2 to TRBJ2-3; perhaps TRBD2 as D (6 bases). V lost 3 bases, J lost 3 bases, and 10 bases lay in between. The CDR3 is 14 amino acids. Germline V gene lookup returns CDR1 SNHLY and CDR2 FYNNEI. CDR3: CASSDVRGTDTQYF. The DNA of the CDR3 is TGTGCCAGCAGTGACGTACGGGGGACAGATACGCAGTATTTT.

The chain links TRBV19 to TRBJ2-7; TRBD2 matches at 14 bases. This CDR3 spans 15 amino acids. The germline V gene has CDR1 LNHDA and CDR2 SQIVND (reference sequence). V shed 6 bases, J shed 7 bases, and the junction held 8 bases outside the gene matches. The DNA of the CDR3 is TGTGCCAGTAGAGCCGGGACTAGCGGGAGCGAAGAGCAGTACTTC. Amino acid sequence: CASRAGTSGSEEQYF.

The table lists this clonotype with many counts. The chain employs TRBV12-3 or TRBV12-4 and TRBJ2-1; tentative D call: TRBD1 (6 bases). There are 12 residues in the CDR3. V dropped 7 bases and J dropped 9 bases, with 13 bases sitting between them. The CDR3, as DNA: TGTGCCAGCATCCAGGGGCATGGTGAGCAGTTCTTC. Its translation is CASIQGHGEQFF.

With respect to this clonotype: This may arise from a read error, as a much more abundant clone is one base away. V usage is TRBV28 and J usage is TRBJ2-1, with 12 bases lining up with TRBD2. The V gene end was trimmed by 6 bases and the J gene end by 10 bases; junction bases not matched to a gene: 16. CDR3 size: 17 residues. From germline, CDR1 is MDHEN and CDR2 SYDVKM. In nucleotides, the CDR3 is TGTGCCAGCAGGAACAAACTAGCGGGAGGACCCTCCTACGAGCAGTTCTTC. It yields the protein CASRNKLAGGPSYEQFF.

This clonotype was found a few times. The chain carries TRBV6-1 and TRBJ2-5; 12 bases align to TRBD2. The CDR3 sequence is 19 residues long. Looked up from germline, CDR1 is MNHNS and CDR2 is SASEGT. V shed 2 bases, J shed 4 bases, and the junction held 14 bases outside the gene matches. CDR3 sequence reads: CASSELASGRATGRETQYF. The CDR3 bases are TGTGCCAGCAGTGAACTGGCTAGCGGGAGGGCCACAGGGAGAGAGACCCAGTACTTC.

There are many counts of this clonotype. The chain couples TRBV2 to TRBJ2-1; D gene ambiguous. CDR1 is SNHLY, CDR2 FYNNEI, per germline. With 6 bases removed from V and 6 bases from J, the gap between germline ends came to 9 bases. The CDR3 runs 12 residues. For the CDR3, the DNA is TGTGCCAGCAGCGGGTTTTCCAATGAGCAGTTCTTC. Encoded protein: CASSGFSNEQFF.

J is TRBJ2-1 and V is TRBV20-1; TRBD2 matches at 8 bases. The CDR3 is 14 amino acids. V gave up 1 base and J gave up 9 bases; unmatched junction bases: 8. From germline, CDR1 is DFQATT and CDR2 SNEGSKA (reference sequence). CDR3 in DNA: TGCAGTGCTAGAGGACCGGGACTAGTTGTTGAGCAGTTCTTC. Translation: CSARGPGLVVEQFF.

The chain couples TRBV7-9 to TRBJ2-3, with 10 bases fitting TRBD2. Germline V gene lookup returns CDR1 SEHNR and CDR2 FQNEAQ (reference sequence). With 5 bases clipped from V and 2 bases from J, the junction kept 7 bases outside the gene matches. The CDR3 has 16 amino acids. CDR3 sequence: CASSRLAGGVTDTQYF. The CDR3 coding sequence is TGTGCCAGCAGCCGACTAGCGGGTGGTGTCACAGATACGCAGTATTTT.

This clonotype was detected ten times or more. The V gene is TRBV6-2 or TRBV6-3, the J gene TRBJ1-2; weak D call: TRBD1 (6 bases). This CDR3 region has 14 residues. The V end was cut by 4 bases, the J end by 9 bases, with 18 bases between. CDR1 and CDR2 from the germline V gene are MNHEY and SVGEGT. CDR3 nucleotides: TGTGCCAGCAGTTGGATCGGAAACAGGGAGCGCTACACCTTC. Translating it yields CASSWIGNRERYTF.

This clonotype was detected many times. The V gene is TRBV2, the J gene TRBJ2-1; D uncertain. Trimming removed 3 bases at V and 7 bases at J, with 7 bases between. The CDR3 extends over 12 amino acids. Germline assignment: CDR1 SNHLY and CDR2 FYNNEI. Here the CDR3 DNA reads TGTGCCAGCAGTGAGACTGGAAATGAGCAGTTCTTC. Translating gives CASSETGNEQFF.

This clonotype was observed many times. The chain has TRBV2 and TRBJ1-5, with 11 nucleotides matching TRBD1. The V gene's germline CDR1 is SNHLY and CDR2 FYNNEI. V lost 7 bases, J lost 6 bases, and 8 bases stayed unmatched. The CDR3 runs to 15 residues. The CDR3 region is CASTSPGTGGQPQHF. DNA for the CDR3: TGTGCCAGCACCTCACCCGGGACAGGGGGTCAGCCCCAGCATTTT.

This clonotype has at least ten counts. A read error may produce the germline difference seen at one junction end. This sequence joins TRBV5-1 and TRBJ1-2; D gene uncertain. The length of the CDR3 is 13 residues. CDR1 SGHRS and CDR2 YFSETQ come from the germline V gene. Here the CDR3 reads CASSPDGYYGYTF. CDR3 nucleotide sequence: TGTGCCAGCAGTCCCGACGGTTACTATGGCTACACCTTC.

This clonotype was observed many times. This chain uses TRBV29-1 with TRBJ2-1; no definite D call. Germline V gene sequence: CDR1 SQVTM, CDR2 ANQGSEA. V was shortened by 5 bases and J by 5 bases, with 10 bases between the two germline ends. The CDR3 spans 12 residues. The CDR3 reads CSVFAGHNEQFF. In nucleotides, the CDR3 is TGCAGCGTTTTTGCCGGCCACAATGAGCAGTTCTTC.

In this sample, this clonotype turned up many times. V is TRBV6-5 and J is TRBJ1-2, with a weak D call TRBD1 (5 bases). Trimming took 3 bases from V and 1 from J, leaving 21 bases between them. Germline values: CDR1 MNHEY, CDR2 SVGAGI. The CDR3 sequence is 18 residues long. The CDR3 region is CASSYARFGGEHNYGYTF. In DNA, the CDR3 is TGTGCCAGCAGTTATGCCCGATTCGGGGGGGAACATAACTATGGCTACACCTTC.

The rearrangement joins TRBV3-1 to TRBJ2-5, with D tentatively TRBD2 (6 bases). V dropped 8 bases and J dropped 0 bases, with 19 bases sitting between them. Per germline, CDR1 LGHDT and CDR2 YNNKEL (reference sequence). The CDR3 is made up of 16 amino acids. The CDR3 loop is CASSPYTGTYQETQYF. In DNA form, the CDR3 reads TGTGCCAGCTCACCATACACCGGGACTTACCAAGAGACCCAGTACTTC.

This clonotype has a count of ten or more. The chain is built from TRBV20-1 and TRBJ1-6; the D is unclear. Trimming took off 3 bases at V and 5 bases at J, with 14 bases between the two ends. Germline lookup yields CDR1 DFQATT and CDR2 SNEGSKA (reference sequence). The CDR3 extends over 15 amino acids. The CDR3 protein is CSASPIRTDNSPLHF. The DNA of the CDR3 is TGCAGTGCTAGTCCCATCCGGACGGATAATTCACCCCTCCACTTT.

The chain carries TRBV20-1 and TRBJ2-3; D is ambiguous. Trimming took off 6 bases at V and 0 bases at J, with 19 bases between the two ends. CDR3 size: 16 residues. Germline V gene lookup returns CDR1 DFQATT and CDR2 SNEGSKA (reference sequence). CDR3 protein: CSATSYSYWSTDTQYF. CDR3 DNA sequence: TGCAGTGCGACAAGTTACTCCTATTGGAGCACAGATACGCAGTATTTT.

This clonotype was picked up one time. The chain recombines TRBV20-1 with TRBJ1-6; TRBD1 is a possible D gene (5 bases). Germline V CDR1 and CDR2: DFQATT, SNEGSKA (reference sequence). The CDR3 is 12 amino acids. In DNA form, the CDR3 reads TGCAATGGAGCAGGGAATAATTCACCCCTCCACTTT. Its translation is CNGAGNNSPLHF.

The chain carries TRBV20-1 and TRBJ2-7; 10 positions match TRBD1. The CDR3 runs 14 residues. The germline V gene encodes CDR1 DFQATT and CDR2 SNEGSKA (reference sequence). Trimming removed 4 bases from V and 2 bases from J; junction bases left unmatched: 5. The CDR3 sequence: CSAIRDRGPYEQYF. DNA of the CDR3: TGCAGTGCTATCCGGGACAGGGGACCCTACGAGCAGTACTTC.

This clonotype has at least ten counts. V is TRBV12-3 or TRBV12-4 and J is TRBJ2-1, with 9 bases matching TRBD2. This CDR3 spans 14 amino acids. After removal of 5 bases from V and 5 bases from J, the junction contained 4 bases not matched to a gene. The DNA for the CDR3 is TGTGCCAGCAGTGAACTAGCGGGTAACAATGAGCAGTTCTTC. Protein: CASSELAGNNEQFF.

This clonotype was seen ten or more times. This sequence joins TRBV10-1 and TRBJ2-5; the match to TRBD1 covers 7 bases. Germline V gene data show CDR1 as WNHNN and CDR2 as SYGVQD (reference sequence). Trimming at V came to 6 bases and at J to 2 bases, leaving 15 bases not matched to a gene. The CDR3 has 17 amino acids. CDR3: CASRESFQDRPQETQYF. The CDR3 bases are TGCGCCAGCAGAGAGAGCTTTCAGGACAGGCCTCAAGAGACCCAGTACTTC.